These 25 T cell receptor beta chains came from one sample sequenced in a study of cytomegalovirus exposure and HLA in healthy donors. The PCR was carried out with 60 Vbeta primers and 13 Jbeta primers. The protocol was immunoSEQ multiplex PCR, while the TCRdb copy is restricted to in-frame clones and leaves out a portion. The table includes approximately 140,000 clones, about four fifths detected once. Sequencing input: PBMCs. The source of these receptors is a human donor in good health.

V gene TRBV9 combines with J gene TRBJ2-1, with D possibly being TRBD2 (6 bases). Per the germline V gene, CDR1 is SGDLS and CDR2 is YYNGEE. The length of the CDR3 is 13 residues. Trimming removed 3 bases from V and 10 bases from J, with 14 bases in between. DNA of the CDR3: TGTGCCAGCAGCGAGGATACTAGCAGAGAGCAGTTCTTC. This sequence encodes CASSEDTSREQFF.

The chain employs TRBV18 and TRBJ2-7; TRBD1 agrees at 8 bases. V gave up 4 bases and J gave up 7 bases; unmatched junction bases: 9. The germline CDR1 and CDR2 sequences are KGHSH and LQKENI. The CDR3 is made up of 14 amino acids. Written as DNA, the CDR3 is TGTGCCAGCTCACGAGGACAGGGAGAGGGGGAGCAGTACTTC. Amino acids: CASSRGQGEGEQYF. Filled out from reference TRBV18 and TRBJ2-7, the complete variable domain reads NAGVMQNPRHLVRRRGQEARLRCSPMKGHSHVYWYRQLPEEGLKFMVYLQKENIIDESGMPKERFSAEFPKEGPSILRIQQVVRGDSAAYFCASSRGQGEGEQYFGPGTRLTVT.

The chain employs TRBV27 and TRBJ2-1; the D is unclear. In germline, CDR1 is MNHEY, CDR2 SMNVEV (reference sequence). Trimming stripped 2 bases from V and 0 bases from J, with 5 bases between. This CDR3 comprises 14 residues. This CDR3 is CASSLMSSYNEQFF. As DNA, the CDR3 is TGTGCCAGCAGTTTAATGAGCTCCTACAATGAGCAGTTCTTC.

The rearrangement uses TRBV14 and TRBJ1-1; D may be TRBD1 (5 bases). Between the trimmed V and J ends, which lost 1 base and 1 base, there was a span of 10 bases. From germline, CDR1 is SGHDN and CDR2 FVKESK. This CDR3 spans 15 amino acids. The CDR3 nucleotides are TGTGCCAGCAGCCAAGTTTGGACACCGAACACTGAAGCTTTCTTT. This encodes CASSQVWTPNTEAFF.

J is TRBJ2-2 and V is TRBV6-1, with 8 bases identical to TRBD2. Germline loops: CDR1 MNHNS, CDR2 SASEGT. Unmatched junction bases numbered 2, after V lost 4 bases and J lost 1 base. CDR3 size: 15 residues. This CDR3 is CASSGRGGNTGELFF. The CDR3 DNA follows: TGTGCCAGCAGTGGTCGGGGGGGGAACACCGGGGAGCTGTTTTTT.

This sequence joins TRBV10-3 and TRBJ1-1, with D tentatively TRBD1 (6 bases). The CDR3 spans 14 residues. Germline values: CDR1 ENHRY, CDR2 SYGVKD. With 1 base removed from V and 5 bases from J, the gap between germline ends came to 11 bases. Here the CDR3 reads CAISELGAGTEAFF. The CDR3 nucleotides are TGTGCCATCAGTGAGTTGGGGGCTGGAACTGAAGCTTTCTTT.

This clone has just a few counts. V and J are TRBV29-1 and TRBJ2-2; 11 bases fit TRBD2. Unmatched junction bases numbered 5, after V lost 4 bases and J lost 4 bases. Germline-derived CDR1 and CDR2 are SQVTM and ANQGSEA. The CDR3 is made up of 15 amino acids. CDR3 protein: CSVGIAGGPTGELFF. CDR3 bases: TGCAGCGTTGGCATAGCGGGGGGGCCCACCGGGGAGCTGTTTTTT.

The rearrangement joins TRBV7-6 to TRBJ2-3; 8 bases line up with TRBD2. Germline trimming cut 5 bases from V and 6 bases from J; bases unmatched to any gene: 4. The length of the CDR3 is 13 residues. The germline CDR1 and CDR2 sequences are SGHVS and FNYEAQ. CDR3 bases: TGTGCCAGCAGCAAGGGACTAGATGATACGCAGTATTTT. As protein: CASSKGLDDTQYF.

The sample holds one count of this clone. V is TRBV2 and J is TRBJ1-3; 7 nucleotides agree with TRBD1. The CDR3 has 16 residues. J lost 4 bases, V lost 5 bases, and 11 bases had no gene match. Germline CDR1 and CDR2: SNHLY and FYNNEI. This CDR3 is CASSPIIGTEGNTIYF. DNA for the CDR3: TGTGCCAGCAGTCCTATTATCGGGACAGAAGGAAACACCATATATTTT.

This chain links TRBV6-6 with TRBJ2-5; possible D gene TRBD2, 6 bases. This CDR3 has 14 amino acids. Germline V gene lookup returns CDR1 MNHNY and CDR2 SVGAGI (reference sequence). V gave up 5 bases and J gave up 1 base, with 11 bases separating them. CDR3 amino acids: CASSTGTPQETQYF. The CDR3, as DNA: TGTGCCAGCAGTACCGGGACTCCCCAAGAGACCCAGTACTTC.

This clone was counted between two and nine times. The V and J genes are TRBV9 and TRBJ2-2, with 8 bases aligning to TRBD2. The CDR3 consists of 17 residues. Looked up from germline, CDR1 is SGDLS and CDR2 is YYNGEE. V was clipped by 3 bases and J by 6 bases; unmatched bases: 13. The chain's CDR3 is CASSGKGVAGTSGELFF. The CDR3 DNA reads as TGTGCCAGCAGCGGAAAGGGGGTAGCGGGAACGTCCGGGGAGCTGTTTTTT.

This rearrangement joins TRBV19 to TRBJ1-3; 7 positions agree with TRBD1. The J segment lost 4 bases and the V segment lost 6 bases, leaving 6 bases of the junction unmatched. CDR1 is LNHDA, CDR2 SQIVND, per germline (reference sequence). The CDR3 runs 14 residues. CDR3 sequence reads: CASSQTGAGNTIYF. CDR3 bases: TGTGCCAGTAGCCAAACAGGGGCCGGAAACACCATATATTTT.

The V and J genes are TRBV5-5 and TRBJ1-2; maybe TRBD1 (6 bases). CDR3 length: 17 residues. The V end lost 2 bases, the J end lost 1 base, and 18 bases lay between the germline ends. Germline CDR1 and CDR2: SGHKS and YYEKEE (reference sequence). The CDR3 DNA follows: TGTGCCAGCAGCTTTCAAAGGGACATAGGCGTTAACTATGGCTACACCTTC. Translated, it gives CASSFQRDIGVNYGYTF.

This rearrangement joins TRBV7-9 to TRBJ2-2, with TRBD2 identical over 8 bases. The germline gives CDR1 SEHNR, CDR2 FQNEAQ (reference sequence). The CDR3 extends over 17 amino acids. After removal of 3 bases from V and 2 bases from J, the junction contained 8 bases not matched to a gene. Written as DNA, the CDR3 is TGTGCCAGCAGCTTGACGCTAGCGGGCACAAACACCGGGGAGCTGTTTTTT. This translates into CASSLTLAGTNTGELFF.

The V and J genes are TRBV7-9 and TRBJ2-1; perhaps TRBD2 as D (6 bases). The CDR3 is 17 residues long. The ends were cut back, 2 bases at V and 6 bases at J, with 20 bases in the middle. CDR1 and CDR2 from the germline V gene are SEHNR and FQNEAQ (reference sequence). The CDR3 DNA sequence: TGTGCCAGCAGCTTACTAATCGGGACTCCTCCCGGCAATGAGCAGTTCTTC. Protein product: CASSLLIGTPPGNEQFF.

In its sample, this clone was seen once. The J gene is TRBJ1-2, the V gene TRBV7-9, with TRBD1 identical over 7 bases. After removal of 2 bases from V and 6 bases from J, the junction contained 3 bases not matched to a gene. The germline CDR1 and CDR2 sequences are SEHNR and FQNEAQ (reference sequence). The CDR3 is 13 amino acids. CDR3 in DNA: TGTGCCAGCAGCTTAAGAACAGGGGATGGCTACACCTTC. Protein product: CASSLRTGDGYTF.

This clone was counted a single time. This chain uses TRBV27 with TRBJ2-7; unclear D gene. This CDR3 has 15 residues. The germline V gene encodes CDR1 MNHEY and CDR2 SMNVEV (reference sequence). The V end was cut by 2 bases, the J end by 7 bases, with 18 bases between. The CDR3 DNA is TGTGCCAGCAGTTTAGTTGGGCAATCTCGTCTGGAGCAGTACTTC. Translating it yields CASSLVGQSRLEQYF.

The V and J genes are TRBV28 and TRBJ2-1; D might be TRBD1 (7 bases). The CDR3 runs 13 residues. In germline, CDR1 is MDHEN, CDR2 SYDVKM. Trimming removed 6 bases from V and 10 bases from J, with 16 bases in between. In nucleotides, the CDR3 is TGTGCCAGCAGCCCGAGGGCAGGGGGGGAGCAGTTCTTC. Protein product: CASSPRAGGEQFF.

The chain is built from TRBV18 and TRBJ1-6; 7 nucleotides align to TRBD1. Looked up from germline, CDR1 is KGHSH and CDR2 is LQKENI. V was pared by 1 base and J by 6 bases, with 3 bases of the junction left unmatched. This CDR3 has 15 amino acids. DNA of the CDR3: TGTGCCAGCTCACCACGACAGGGCGGTAATTCACCCCTCCACTTT. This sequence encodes CASSPRQGGNSPLHF.

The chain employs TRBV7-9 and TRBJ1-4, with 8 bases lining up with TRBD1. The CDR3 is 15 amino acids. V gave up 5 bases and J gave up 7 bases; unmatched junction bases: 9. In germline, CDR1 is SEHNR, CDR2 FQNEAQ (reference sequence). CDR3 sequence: CASSEEDRASEKLFF. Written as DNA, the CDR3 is TGTGCCAGCAGCGAAGAGGACAGGGCGAGTGAAAAACTGTTTTTT.

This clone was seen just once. The DNA for the CDR3 is TGCAGCGCCTTTGGACAGCAAGCTTTCTTT. Residues: CSAFGQQAFF. The genes are TRBV29-1 and TRBJ1-1; tentatively, D is TRBD1 (6 bases). Trimming removed 7 bases at V and 9 bases at J, with 12 bases between. The germline V gene has CDR1 SQVTM and CDR2 ANQGSEA. The CDR3 covers 10 residues.

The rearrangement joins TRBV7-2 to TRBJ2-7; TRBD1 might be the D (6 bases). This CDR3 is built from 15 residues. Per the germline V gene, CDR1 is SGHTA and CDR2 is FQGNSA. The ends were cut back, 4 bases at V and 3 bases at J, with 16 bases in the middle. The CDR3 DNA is TGTGCCAGCAGCTCAGGGGCGGGTCCCAGCTACGAGCAGTACTTC. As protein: CASSSGAGPSYEQYF.

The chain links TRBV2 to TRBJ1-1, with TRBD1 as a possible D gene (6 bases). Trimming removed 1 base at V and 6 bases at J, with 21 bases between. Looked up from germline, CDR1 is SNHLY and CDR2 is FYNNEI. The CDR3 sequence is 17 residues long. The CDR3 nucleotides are TGTGCCAGCAGTGAAGGCGGGGGCGCCGCGTGGGTCTCTGAAGCTTTCTTT. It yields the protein CASSEGGGAAWVSEAFF.

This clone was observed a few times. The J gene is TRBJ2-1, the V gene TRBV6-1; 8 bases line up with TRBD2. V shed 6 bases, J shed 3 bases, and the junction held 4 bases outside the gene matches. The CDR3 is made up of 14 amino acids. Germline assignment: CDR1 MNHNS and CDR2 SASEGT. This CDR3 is CASRESGGYNEQFF. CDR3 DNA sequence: TGTGCCAGCAGGGAAAGCGGGGGCTACAATGAGCAGTTCTTC.

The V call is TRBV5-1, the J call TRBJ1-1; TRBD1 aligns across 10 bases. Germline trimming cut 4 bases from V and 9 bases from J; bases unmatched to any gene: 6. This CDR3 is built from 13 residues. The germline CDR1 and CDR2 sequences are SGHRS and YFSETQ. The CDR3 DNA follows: TGCGCCAGCAGCCCGGGACAGGGGCCACAAGCTTTCTTT. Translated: CASSPGQGPQAFF.